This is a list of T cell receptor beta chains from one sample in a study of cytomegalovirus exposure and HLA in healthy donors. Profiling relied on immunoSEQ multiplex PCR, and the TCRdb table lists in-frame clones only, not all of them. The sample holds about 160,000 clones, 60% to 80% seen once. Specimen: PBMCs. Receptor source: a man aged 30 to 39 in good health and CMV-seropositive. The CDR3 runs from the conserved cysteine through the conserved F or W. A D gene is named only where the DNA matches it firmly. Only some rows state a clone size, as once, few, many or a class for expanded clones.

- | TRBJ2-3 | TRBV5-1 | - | CASSLGTGEATQYF | TGCGCCAGCAGCTTGGGTACAGGGGAGGCTACGCAGTATTTT
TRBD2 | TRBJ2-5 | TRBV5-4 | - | CASSLGSGGFQETQYF | TGTGCCAGCAGCTTGGGGTCGGGGGGGTTTCAAGAGACCCAGTACTTC
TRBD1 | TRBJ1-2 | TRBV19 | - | CASKQADRAGYGYTF | TGTGCCAGTAAGCAAGCCGACAGGGCGGGCTATGGCTACACCTTC
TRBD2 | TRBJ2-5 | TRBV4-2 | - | CASSQDRFGSGGAEKTQYF | TGTGCCAGCAGCCAAGATAGGTTTGGGAGCGGGGGGGCGGAAAAGACCCAGTACTTC
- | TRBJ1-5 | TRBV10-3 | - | CATTQQNSNQPQHF | TGTGCCACCACACAGCAGAATAGCAATCAGCCCCAGCATTTT
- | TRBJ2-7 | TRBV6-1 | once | CASSATGSSYEQYF | TGTGCCAGCAGTGCGACGGGGAGCTCCTACGAGCAGTACTTC
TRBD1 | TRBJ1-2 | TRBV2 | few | CASMIEQGTNYGYTF | TGTGCCAGCATGATAGAACAGGGGACTAACTATGGCTACACCTTC
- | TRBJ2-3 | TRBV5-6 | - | CASSLETGTSTDTQYF | TGTGCCAGCAGCTTGGAGACCGGGACTAGCACAGATACGCAGTATTTT
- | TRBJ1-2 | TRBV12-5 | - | CASGQGGYGYTF | TGTGCTAGTGGACAGGGCGGCTATGGCTACACCTTC
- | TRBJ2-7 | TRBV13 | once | CASSGRRTGPYEQYF | TGTGCCAGCAGCGGAAGAAGGACTGGGCCCTACGAGCAGTACTTC
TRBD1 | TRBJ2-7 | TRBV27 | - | CASSLLSGQGIHEQYF | TGTGCCAGCAGTTTATTGTCTGGACAGGGGATCCACGAGCAGTACTTC
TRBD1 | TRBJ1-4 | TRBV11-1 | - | CASSDTGTGEEKLFF | TGTGCCAGCAGCGACACCGGGACAGGAGAAGAAAAACTGTTTTTT
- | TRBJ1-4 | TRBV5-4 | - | CASSLGGRLGKLFF | TGTGCCAGCAGCTTGGGGGGCAGGTTGGGAAAACTGTTTTTT
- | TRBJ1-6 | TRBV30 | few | CAWGPDPSPLHF | TGTGCCTGGGGGCCCGACCCTTCACCCCTCCACTTT
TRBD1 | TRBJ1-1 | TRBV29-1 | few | CSAVTGTTEAFF | TGCAGCGCCGTGACAGGGACCACTGAAGCTTTCTTT
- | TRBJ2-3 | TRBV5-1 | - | CASSLVRTDTQYF | TGCGCCAGCAGCTTGGTTAGAACAGATACGCAGTATTTT
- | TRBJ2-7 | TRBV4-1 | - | CASSQVSSSYEQYF | TGCGCCAGCAGCCAAGTATCTAGTTCATACGAGCAGTACTTC
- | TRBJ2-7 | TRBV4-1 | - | CASSQDGQSYEQYF | TGCGCCAGCAGCCAAGATGGACAGTCCTACGAGCAGTACTTC
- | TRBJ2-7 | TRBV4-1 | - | CASSQDIRDYEQYF | TGCGCCAGCAGCCAAGATATCCGGGACTACGAGCAGTACTTC
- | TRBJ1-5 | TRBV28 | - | CASSRAGWAQPQHF | TGTGCCAGCAGTAGAGCAGGGTGGGCTCAGCCCCAGCATTTT
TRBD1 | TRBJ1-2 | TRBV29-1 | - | CSVTTGGYGYTF | TGCAGCGTTACGACAGGGGGGTATGGCTACACCTTC
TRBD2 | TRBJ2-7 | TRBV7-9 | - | CASSFFSGGAPEQYF | TGTGCCAGCAGCTTCTTTAGCGGGGGGGCCCCCGAGCAGTACTTC
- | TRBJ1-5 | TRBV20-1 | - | CSAKGFQPQHF | TGCAGTGCAAAGGGGTTTCAGCCCCAGCATTTT
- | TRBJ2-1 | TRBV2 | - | CASSEGNSYNEQFF | TGTGCCAGCAGTGAAGGTAACTCCTACAATGAGCAGTTCTTC
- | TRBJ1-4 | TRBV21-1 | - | CASSKEEGDRDVANEKLFF | TGTGCCAGCAGCAAAGAGGAGGGCGACAGGGACGTGGCTAATGAAAAACTGTTTTTT
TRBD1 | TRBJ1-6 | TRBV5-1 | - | CASSLGQGARGYSPLHF | TGCGCCAGCAGCTTGGGGCAGGGGGCGCGCGGTTATTCACCCCTCCACTTT
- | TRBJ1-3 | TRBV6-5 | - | CASSVEDSAGNTIYF | TGTGCCAGCAGTGTGGAGGACTCAGCTGGAAACACCATATATTTT
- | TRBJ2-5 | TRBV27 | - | CASSSRRGVGETQYF | TGTGCCAGCAGTTCCCGCAGGGGAGTCGGCGAGACCCAGTACTTC
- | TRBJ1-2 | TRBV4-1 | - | CASSQADGGRGYTF | TGCGCCAGCAGCCAAGCCGACGGGGGGCGAGGCTACACCTTC
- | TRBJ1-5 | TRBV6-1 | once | CASSENPGYQPQHF | TGTGCCAGCAGTGAAAACCCAGGATATCAGCCCCAGCATTTT
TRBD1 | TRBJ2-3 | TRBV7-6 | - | CASRQSPYRTGGTQYF | TGTGCCAGCAGGCAAAGTCCCTACCGGACAGGAGGTACGCAGTATTTT
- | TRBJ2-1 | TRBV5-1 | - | CASSLAGLVYNEQFF | TGCGCCAGCAGCTTGGCAGGGCTTGTCTACAATGAGCAGTTCTTC
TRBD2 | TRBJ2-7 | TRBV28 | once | CASSLAGSNEQYF | TGTGCCAGCAGTCTAGCGGGGTCAAACGAGCAGTACTTC
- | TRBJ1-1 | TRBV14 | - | CASSLWGGSTEAFF | TGTGCCAGCAGCCTTTGGGGGGGGAGCACTGAAGCTTTCTTT
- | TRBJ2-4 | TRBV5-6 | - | CASSWARGAKNIQYF | TGTGCCAGCAGCTGGGCTCGCGGGGCGAAAAACATTCAGTACTTC
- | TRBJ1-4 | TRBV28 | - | CAIRGPNEKLFF | TGTGCCATCAGGGGCCCGAATGAAAAACTGTTTTTT
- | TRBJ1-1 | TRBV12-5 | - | CASGLVLGISAEAFF | TGTGCTAGTGGTTTGGTACTGGGGATTAGCGCTGAAGCTTTCTTT
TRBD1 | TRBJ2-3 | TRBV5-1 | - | CASSLHGQGGTDTQYF | TGCGCCAGCAGCTTACATGGACAGGGGGGCACAGATACGCAGTATTTT
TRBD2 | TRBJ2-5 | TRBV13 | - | CASSLGRLAGGETQYF | TGTGCCAGCAGCTTAGGCCGCCTAGCGGGGGGGGAGACCCAGTACTTC
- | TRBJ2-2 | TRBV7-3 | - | CASSLDRPENTGELFF | TGTGCCAGCAGCCTGGACAGACCCGAGAACACCGGGGAGCTGTTTTTT
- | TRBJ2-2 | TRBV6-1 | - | CASIEAGSGELFF | TGTGCCAGCATCGAGGCGGGGTCCGGGGAGCTGTTTTTT
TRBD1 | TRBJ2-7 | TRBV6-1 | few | CASSTGGRHEQYF | TGTGCCAGTTCGACAGGGGGTCGCCACGAGCAGTACTTC